These 26 T cell receptor beta chains were sequenced from one sample in a study of blood T cell repertoires in COVID-19 (dated by TCRdb to about 2020). The library was prepared using the immunoSEQ multiplex PCR assay. TCRdb took this table from immuneACCESS and kept in-frame rearrangements with V and J called. Such tables lack part of the clones; where checked against another copy, unresolved V genes explain under half of the gap, and the rest is unexplained. The table for this sample lists under 300,000 clones; about 93% of them were counted only once. Less than 2.5% of the sample is taken by the ten largest. The specimen was PBMCs or T cells enriched from blood (not recorded which). These receptors all come from a woman under 30 who had recovered from COVID-19.

This rearrangement joins TRBV7-3 to TRBJ2-3; 8 bases align to TRBD1. Germline-derived CDR1 and CDR2 are SGHTA and FQGTGA. V lost 5 bases and J lost 0; bases outside the gene matches: 1. This CDR3 is 14 amino acids long. The CDR3 DNA reads TGTGCCAGCAGCCGACAGGGGAGCACAGATACGCAGTATTTT. Residues: CASSRQGSTDTQYF.

The V and J genes are TRBV24-1 and TRBJ2-7; 7 bases fit TRBD1. Trimming at V came to 7 bases and at J to 3 bases, leaving 2 bases not matched to a gene. Germline V gives CDR1 KGHDR, CDR2 SFDVKD. The CDR3 runs 12 residues. CDR3 nucleotide sequence: TGTGCCACCAGCCGGGACAGCTACGAGCAGTACTTC. This encodes CATSRDSYEQYF.

The genes are TRBV13 and TRBJ2-7; a weak D match, TRBD1 (6 bases). The CDR3 spans 15 residues. Trimming cost V 4 bases and J 3 bases, with 16 bases left between them. CDR1 is PRHDT, CDR2 FYEKMQ, per germline (reference sequence). CDR3 residues: CASSYIDRDNYEQYF. The CDR3 DNA sequence: TGTGCCAGCAGCTACATAGACCGGGACAACTACGAGCAGTACTTC.

The chain recombines TRBV2 with TRBJ2-7; possibly TRBD2 for D (6 bases). Trimming pared 6 bases from V and 2 bases from J, leaving 11 bases between. The CDR3 spans 13 residues. CDR1 and CDR2 from the germline V gene are SNHLY and FYNNEI. CDR3 nucleotides: TGTGCCAGCAGCGGAGGGAGGACCTACGAGCAGTACTTC. Translated: CASSGGRTYEQYF.

The chain has TRBV7-2 and TRBJ2-1; 8 bases align to TRBD2. The CDR3 is made up of 15 amino acids. Germline CDR1 is SGHTA and CDR2 is FQGNSA. The trim removed 3 bases at V and 9 bases at J, leaving 10 bases unmatched. CDR3 protein: CASSFDGGALREQFF. CDR3 in DNA: TGTGCCAGCAGCTTCGACGGGGGGGCATTACGTGAGCAGTTCTTC.

The chain combines TRBV5-4 with TRBJ2-7, with D perhaps TRBD2 (6 bases). CDR1 SGHNT and CDR2 YYREEE come from the germline V gene (reference sequence). This CDR3 region has 13 residues. V gave up 2 bases and J gave up 6 bases, with 12 bases separating them. The CDR3 region is CASSLSKEGEQYF. CDR3 in DNA: TGTGCCAGCAGCTTAAGTAAGGAGGGCGAGCAGTACTTC.

V and J are TRBV10-3 and TRBJ2-1, with D perhaps TRBD1 (5 bases). V was trimmed by 0 bases and J by 1 base, leaving 16 bases between them. CDR3 length: 18 amino acids. Germline assignment: CDR1 ENHRY and CDR2 SYGVKD. CDR3 bases: TGTGCCATCAGTGAGTCATTTGGTGGGCAGGGATCCTACAATGAGCAGTTCTTC. It is translated as CAISESFGGQGSYNEQFF.

This chain joins TRBV6-5 and TRBJ2-3, with TRBD1 identical over 7 bases. CDR1 is MNHEY and CDR2 is SVGAGI in the germline V gene. This CDR3 is built from 14 residues. V was clipped by 5 bases and J by 5 bases; unmatched bases: 7. The CDR3 DNA reads TGTGCCAGCAGTCCCCGTTACAGGGGAGATACGCAGTATTTT. This gives the protein CASSPRYRGDTQYF.

The chain employs TRBV24-1 and TRBJ1-1; D unclear. V lost 9 bases and J lost 0, with 10 bases in between. This CDR3 has 13 residues. Germline V CDR1 and CDR2: KGHDR, SFDVKD. The chain's CDR3 is CATQRNMNTEAFF. The CDR3 region has the DNA TGTGCCACCCAGAGGAACATGAACACTGAAGCTTTCTTT.

The chain links TRBV27 to TRBJ1-5; D is perhaps TRBD1 (6 bases). Trimming took 5 bases from V and 0 from J, leaving 14 bases between them. This CDR3 has 16 residues. Germline lookup yields CDR1 MNHEY and CDR2 SMNVEV (reference sequence). CDR3 DNA sequence: TGTGCCAGCAGTAAGATCGACAGGTATAGCAATCAGCCCCAGCATTTT. Its protein is CASSKIDRYSNQPQHF.

This chain links TRBV28 with TRBJ2-1; D might be TRBD2 (6 bases). The V gene lost 6 bases and the J gene lost 1 base, with 13 bases spanning the gap. Germline V gene sequence: CDR1 MDHEN, CDR2 SYDVKM. The CDR3 extends over 15 amino acids. In DNA, the CDR3 is TGTGCCAGCAGCTCAACGGGGGATTCCTACAATGAGCAGTTCTTC. Translating it yields CASSSTGDSYNEQFF.

V usage is TRBV2 and J usage is TRBJ2-6; D gene ambiguous. The CDR3 totals 15 residues. CDR1 and CDR2 (germline): SNHLY, FYNNEI. Between the trimmed V and J ends, which lost 4 bases and 6 bases, there was a span of 13 bases. CDR3 DNA sequence: TGTGCCAGCAGTGTGTGGTGGAGAGAGGCCAACGTCCTGACTTTC. Translated: CASSVWWREANVLTF.

The J gene is TRBJ2-7, the V gene TRBV4-1, with TRBD2 identical over 15 bases. CDR3 length: 16 residues. Germline V gene data show CDR1 as MGHRA and CDR2 as YSYEKL. Trimming took 4 bases from V and 5 from J; bases not matched to a gene: 6. The CDR3 DNA reads as TGCGCCAGCAGCCGATTCTGGACTAGCGGGGGGGACGAGCAGTACTTC. As protein: CASSRFWTSGGDEQYF.

This clone was seen only a few times. A read error may produce the germline difference seen at one junction end. This chain joins TRBV7-7 and TRBJ1-3, with a tentative D call TRBD1 (5 bases). The V gene's germline CDR1 is SSHAT and CDR2 FNYEAQ (reference sequence). The CDR3 is 15 residues long. Written as DNA, the CDR3 is TGTGCTAGCAGCCCCGGCAGGGCGGCTGGAAACACCATATATTTT. It yields the protein CASSPGRAAGNTIYF. The full variable domain, with the rest looked up from reference TRBV7-7 and TRBJ1-3, is GAGVSQSPRYKVTKRGQDVTLRCDPISSHATLYWYQQALGQGPEFLTYFNYEAQPDKSGLPSDRFSAERPEGSISTLTIQRTEQRDSAMYRCASSPGRAAGNTIYFGEGSWLTVV.

V gene TRBV27 combines with J gene TRBJ2-3; D is possibly TRBD1 (6 bases). Per germline, CDR1 MNHEY and CDR2 SMNVEV (reference sequence). This CDR3 spans 18 amino acids. Trimming stripped 5 bases from V and 3 bases from J, with 24 bases between. The CDR3 DNA reads as TGTGCCAGCAGTACGCAGCGGAATAAGAAGAGGGGGACAGATACGCAGTATTTT. It codes for CASSTQRNKKRGTDTQYF.

The count of this clone is one. This chain joins TRBV7-6 and TRBJ2-2, with D uncertain. Trimming stripped 5 bases from V and 2 bases from J, with 12 bases between. Germline CDR1 reads SGHVS; CDR2 reads FNYEAQ. The CDR3 spans 15 residues. The DNA of the CDR3 is TGTGCCAGCAGCCGCGGAGCCTTTAACACCGGGGAGCTGTTTTTT. Encoded protein: CASSRGAFNTGELFF.

The sample holds one count of this clone. This chain joins TRBV4-1 and TRBJ1-4; possibly TRBD1 for D (5 bases). Germline V gene sequence: CDR1 MGHRA, CDR2 YSYEKL. The germline V and J ends were trimmed by 4 bases and 7 bases, with 19 bases remaining between them. The CDR3 sequence is 16 residues long. CDR3 sequence (DNA): TGCGCCAGCAGCCCGCAACTCCGGGGGGGGATTGAAAAACTGTTTTTT. Translating gives CASSPQLRGGIEKLFF.

The V gene is TRBV5-4, the J gene TRBJ1-5; D is uncertain. Germline loops: CDR1 SGHNT, CDR2 YYREEE (reference sequence). The CDR3 consists of 13 residues. Trimming pared 0 bases from V and 4 bases from J, leaving 5 bases between. The CDR3 loop reads CASSLDPNQPQHF. CDR3 sequence (DNA): TGTGCCAGCAGCTTGGATCCGAATCAGCCCCAGCATTTT.

This chain uses TRBV9 with TRBJ1-5; perhaps TRBD1 as D (5 bases). This CDR3 has 14 residues. Germline CDR1 is SGDLS and CDR2 is YYNGEE. The ends were cut back, 7 bases at V and 5 bases at J, with 16 bases in the middle. The CDR3 DNA reads as TGTGCCAGCTCCCTCGGGGGAGGGTATCAGCCCCAGCATTTT. Protein: CASSLGGGYQPQHF.

The chain combines TRBV12-3 or TRBV12-4 with TRBJ1-2, with TRBD1 matching 8 bases. The CDR3 covers 11 residues. With V trimmed by 6 bases and J by 6 bases, 0 bases remained unmatched. The CDR3 sequence is CASRTGDGYTF. The CDR3 DNA reads TGTGCCAGCAGGACAGGGGATGGCTACACCTTC.

This rearrangement joins TRBV7-5 to TRBJ1-1; the table's D gene call, TRBD1, was not cross checked with the DNA. TRBV7-5 is shown as a pseudogene. The CDR3 loop spans 18 amino acids. CDR3 nucleotide sequence: TGTGCCAGAAGCTTAGCGCAATTAGGGGGCGATACGAACACTGAAGCTTTCTTT. Its translation: CARSLAQLGGDTNTEAFF.

This sequence joins TRBV19 and TRBJ2-5; 10 bases line up with TRBD1. The CDR3 has 16 residues. Germline lookup yields CDR1 LNHDA and CDR2 SQIVND (reference sequence). The V gene end was trimmed by 3 bases and the J gene end by 5 bases; junction bases not matched to a gene: 9. DNA for the CDR3: TGTGCCAGTAGTATCCGGGGGACAGGGGAAGGGGAGACCCAGTACTTC. This translates into CASSIRGTGEGETQYF.

The chain recombines TRBV7-2 with TRBJ2-5; no definite D call. The CDR3 spans 14 residues. Germline CDR1 SGHTA, CDR2 FQGNSA. V lost 1 base and J lost 8, with 14 bases in between. CDR3 coding DNA: TGTGCCAGCAGCTTAGTCCCAGGCTCGAAAACCCAGTACTTC. This encodes CASSLVPGSKTQYF.

The chain employs TRBV5-6 and TRBJ1-5; D not certain. With 1 base removed from V and 0 bases from J, the gap between germline ends came to 8 bases. The CDR3 loop spans 15 amino acids. Looked up from germline, CDR1 is SGHDT and CDR2 is YYEEEE. The CDR3 reads CASSLSQLSNQPQHF. The CDR3 nucleotides read TGTGCCAGCAGCTTGTCACAGCTTAGCAATCAGCCCCAGCATTTT.

The V call is TRBV7-2, the J call TRBJ1-6; tentative D call: TRBD1 (5 bases). Trimming left V 6 bases short and J 0 bases short, with 12 bases between. Per the germline V gene, CDR1 is SGHTA and CDR2 is FQGNSA. The CDR3 consists of 16 residues. CDR3 DNA sequence: TGTGCCAGCAGATGGGGCGGGAGCTCCTATAATTCACCCCTCCACTTT. It is translated as CASRWGGSSYNSPLHF.

V gene TRBV6-5 combines with J gene TRBJ2-2, with TRBD2 matching over 7 bases. The CDR3 length is 14 residues. Trimming cost V 6 bases and J 4 bases; bases outside gene matches: 5. The V gene's germline CDR1 is MNHEY and CDR2 SVGAGI. This chain's CDR3 is CASSAGAVTGELFF. As DNA, the CDR3 is TGTGCCAGCAGCGCGGGAGCGGTCACCGGGGAGCTGTTTTTT.